The rows below give T cell receptor beta chains drawn from one sample of a study of sequential checkpoint blockade in melanoma. TCRdb's table, derived via immunoSEQ multiplex PCR, lists solely in-frame clones and lacks some. The sample has tens of thousands of clones, approximately 68% seen once. Sequencing used CD8+ T cells sorted from blood (inferred from file names), obtained from a patient given nivolumab and ipilimumab in sequence. The receptors were gathered from a human donor with melanoma. CDR3s include the opening cysteine and the closing phenylalanine or tryptophan. D genes are given only for firm matches. The size entry is marked missing in some rows and otherwise reads once, few, many or a size class.

TRBV7-3,NA,NA,TRBJ2-1,TGTGCCAGCAGCTTAGGAGGGCCCTACAATGAGCAGTTCTTC,CASSLGGPYNEQFF
TRBV27,NA,TRBD2,TRBJ2-1,TGTGCCAGCACCATTAGCTGGAGCGGGGGTTGCAATGAGCAGTTCTTC,CASTISWSGGCNEQFF
TRBV5-5,NA,NA,TRBJ2-7,TGTGCCAGCAGCGGACAGATCTACGAGCAGTACTTC,CASSGQIYEQYF
TRBV10-2,NA,TRBD1,TRBJ1-6,TGCGCCAGCAGGAACAAAGACAGGGTTGATTCACCCCTCCACTTT,CASRNKDRVDSPLHF
TRBV9,NA,TRBD2,TRBJ2-3,TGTGCCAGCAGCGCGATACTAGCGGGGGGCACAGATACGCAGTATTTT,CASSAILAGGTDTQYF
TRBV27,NA,NA,TRBJ1-1,TGTGCCAGCAGCATAAATTCAGGGGAATCTGAAGCTTTCTTT,CASSINSGESEAFF
TRBV6-6,NA,NA,TRBJ1-4,TGTGCCAGCAGTTACTCGACGGAGGGAAAACTGTTTTTT,CASSYSTEGKLFF
TRBV9,few,NA,TRBJ2-7,TGTGCCAGCAGCGCGGGGGCGGGGGAGACCTACGAGCAGTACTTC,CASSAGAGETYEQYF
TRBV19,NA,TRBD1,TRBJ1-3,TGTGCCAGTAGTATGGGACAGGGGGCGTACACCATATATTTT,CASSMGQGAYTIYF
TRBV4-1,NA,TRBD1,TRBJ2-7,TGCGCCAGCAGCCAAGATGTAACCGGGACAGGGACCTACGAGCAGTACTTC,CASSQDVTGTGTYEQYF
TRBV18,NA,NA,TRBJ2-7,TGTGCCAGCTCACCACGGGACACCCTGGAGCAGTACTTC,CASSPRDTLEQYF
TRBV27,few,NA,TRBJ2-5,TGTGCCAGCAGTTTATCCGCACTAGGAGGTGAGACCCAGTACTTC,CASSLSALGGETQYF
TRBV29-1,NA,TRBD1,TRBJ2-7,TGCAGCGTTGAAACAGGGGACTCCTACGAGCAGTACTTC,CSVETGDSYEQYF
TRBV7-9,NA,NA,TRBJ2-3,TGTGCCAGCAGCTTAGCGGGGGGGCCGACAGATACGCAGTATTTT,CASSLAGGPTDTQYF
TRBV5-5,NA,TRBD1,TRBJ1-5,TGTGCCAGCAGCTCCGGGACAGGGGGTGCCTATAGCAATCAGCCCCAGCATTTT,CASSSGTGGAYSNQPQHF
TRBV5-3,NA,NA,TRBJ2-3,TGTGCCAGCAGCTTGTTCCGGGGAGTAGATACGCAGTATTTT,CASSLFRGVDTQYF
TRBV7-3,NA,TRBD2,TRBJ2-1,TGTGCCAGCAGCTTACTAGCGGGGGGGCCGATAGAGCAGTTCTTC,CASSLLAGGPIEQFF
TRBV15,few,NA,TRBJ2-6,TGTGCCACCAGCGAGGGGAGGTCTGGGGCCAACGTCCTGACTTTC,CATSEGRSGANVLTF
TRBV12-5,NA,NA,TRBJ2-2,TGTGCTAGTGGTTTGGTTAGGGGGTCGGACACCGGGGAGCTGTTTTTT,CASGLVRGSDTGELFF
TRBV5-4,NA,NA,TRBJ2-2,TGTGCCAGCAGCTTTTCGTCAGGGCCCGGGGAGCTGTTTTTT,CASSFSSGPGELFF
TRBV4-2,NA,TRBD2,TRBJ2-3,TGTGCCAGCAGTTTGGGAGCGGGGGGAGCGGATACGCAGTATTTT,CASSLGAGGADTQYF
TRBV5-1,once,TRBD1,TRBJ1-2,TGCGCCAGCAGCCCTACAGGGGCGGGGGGCTACACCTTC,CASSPTGAGGYTF
TRBV7-9,NA,NA,TRBJ1-1,TGTGCCAGCAGCTTAGCGGGGGGCGGGAGCACTGAAGCTTTCTTT,CASSLAGGGSTEAFF
TRBV5-4,once,NA,TRBJ2-3,TGTGCCAGCAGCTTCTCGTTAACAGATACGCAGTATTTT,CASSFSLTDTQYF
TRBV5-6,NA,TRBD2,TRBJ2-7,TGTGCCAGCAGCTTGGAGCGGGGGCCCTCCTACGAGCAGTACTTC,CASSLERGPSYEQYF
TRBV27,NA,TRBD2,TRBJ2-1,TGTGCCAGCAGTTTACCTAGCGGGGGGCGGGCTGAGCAGTTCTTC,CASSLPSGGRAEQFF
TRBV9,NA,NA,TRBJ1-5,TGTGCCAGCAGCCCTACAGAGAGCAATCAGCCCCAGCATTTT,CASSPTESNQPQHF
TRBV6-5,NA,NA,TRBJ1-4,TGTGCCAGCAGTGGCCAGTCAACTAATGAAAAACTGTTTTTT,CASSGQSTNEKLFF
TRBV7-8,few,TRBD2,TRBJ2-7,TGTGCCAGCAGCTTGGGGGGGGTCAACGAGCAGTACTTC,CASSLGGVNEQYF
TRBV4-2,NA,TRBD2,TRBJ2-5,TGTGCCAGCAGCTTTAGCGGGGGCCACCAAGAGACCCAGTACTTC,CASSFSGGHQETQYF
TRBV7-3,NA,TRBD1,TRBJ2-7,TGTGCCAGCAGCCTGGGACAGTCCCCCTCCTACGAGCAGTACTTC,CASSLGQSPSYEQYF
TRBV28,NA,NA,TRBJ1-5,TGTGCCAGCACCCATGCGGTGAATCAGCCCCAGCATTTT,CASTHAVNQPQHF
TRBV7-6,few,TRBD2,TRBJ2-1,TGTGCCAGCAGCGCACTAGCGGTACCTGATAACAATGAGCAGTTCTTC,CASSALAVPDNNEQFF
TRBV5-6,NA,NA,TRBJ1-1,TGTGCCAGCAGCGGACTGAACATGAACACTGAAGCTTTCTTT,CASSGLNMNTEAFF
TRBV25-1,NA,NA,TRBJ1-2,TGTGCCAGCAGTGAACAGGGATACGAGTACGGCTATGGCTACACCTTC,CASSEQGYEYGYGYTF
TRBV10-3,NA,NA,TRBJ1-3,TGTGCCATGGACAGTGGAAACACCATATATTTT,CAMDSGNTIYF
TRBV4-3,once,NA,TRBJ2-3,TGCGCCAGCAGCCTCGGACTACTCACAGATACGCAGTATTTT,CASSLGLLTDTQYF
TRBV27,NA,TRBD2,TRBJ2-5,TGTGCCAGCAGCCGGGTCGGGGGGCAAGAGACCCAGTACTTC,CASSRVGGQETQYF
TRBV2,few,TRBD2,TRBJ2-1,TGTGCCAGCCGACTAGCGGGGATGTACAATGAGCAGTTCTTC,CASRLAGMYNEQFF
TRBV5-4,NA,NA,TRBJ1-2,TGTGCCAGCAGCGGTGACAGCGAACTTAACTATGGCTACACCTTC,CASSGDSELNYGYTF
TRBV11-2,medium-sized,TRBD1,TRBJ2-2,TGTGCCAGCAGGGAACGGACAGGGACCGGGGAGCTGTTTTTT,CASRERTGTGELFF
TRBV7-9,NA,TRBD2,TRBJ2-7,TGTGCCAGCAGCCCCCGAAGGGAGGGAAATGACTACGAGCAGTACTTC,CASSPRREGNDYEQYF
TRBV10-2,NA,NA,TRBJ2-1,TGCGCCAGCAGTGAGTTCCCAGAGGGCTCCTACAATGAGCAGTTCTTC,CASSEFPEGSYNEQFF
TRBV4-1,NA,TRBD1,TRBJ2-3,TGCGCCAGCAGCCCCACTCAAACCGGGACAGGGTTCACAGATACGCAGTATTTT,CASSPTQTGTGFTDTQYF
TRBV9,NA,NA,TRBJ2-1,TGTGCCAGCAGAGGAGGAGGGGGGGGCTCCTACAATGAGCAGTTCTTC,CASRGGGGGSYNEQFF
TRBV5-4,few,NA,TRBJ1-2,TGTGCCAGCAGCGAGGACGGGGGGACCGGCTACACCTTC,CASSEDGGTGYTF
TRBV5-4,NA,NA,TRBJ1-1,TGTGCGGCGGGGGGGCGTCTCACTGAAGCTTTCTTT,CAAGGRLTEAFF
TRBV9,NA,NA,TRBJ2-7,TGTGCCAGCAGCGCCTCTCACAGGGCCGGCGAGCAGTACTTC,CASSASHRAGEQYF
TRBV5-6,few,NA,TRBJ2-7,TGTGCCAGCAGCTTGGGGGTGGGAGCTGTCGAGCAGTACTTC,CASSLGVGAVEQYF
TRBV7-9,many,TRBD2,TRBJ2-3,TGTGCCAGCAGCCAAGAGAGGGGCGGGGGGGCCTCAGATACGCAGTATTTT,CASSQERGGGASDTQYF
TRBV7-8,NA,NA,TRBJ2-1,TGTGCCAGCAGCCGACTCAGCAATGAGCAGTTCTTC,CASSRLSNEQFF
TRBV29-1,NA,NA,TRBJ2-5,TGCAGCGTCGATGAGGGACATTCTGCGGAGACCCAGTACTTC,CSVDEGHSAETQYF
TRBV7-8,NA,NA,TRBJ2-3,TGTGCCAGCAGCCCACCAGAAACTAGAGCAGATACGCAGTATTTT,CASSPPETRADTQYF